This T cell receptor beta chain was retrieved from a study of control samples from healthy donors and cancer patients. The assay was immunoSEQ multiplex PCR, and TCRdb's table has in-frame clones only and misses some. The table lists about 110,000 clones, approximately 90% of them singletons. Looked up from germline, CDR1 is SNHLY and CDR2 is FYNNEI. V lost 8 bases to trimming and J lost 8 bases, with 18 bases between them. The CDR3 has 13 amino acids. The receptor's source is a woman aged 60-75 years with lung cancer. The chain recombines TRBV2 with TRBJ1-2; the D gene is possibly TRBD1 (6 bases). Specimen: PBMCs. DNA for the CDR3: TGTGCCAGCTTATTGGACAGCGAGTGGGGCTACACCTTC. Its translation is CASLLDSEWGYTF.